This T cell receptor beta chain was sequenced during a study of cytomegalovirus exposure and HLA in healthy donors. Researchers ran the PCR with 60 Vbeta and 13 Jbeta primers. Sequenced by immunoSEQ multiplex PCR; TCRdb stores in-frame clones only, minus some. Among 200,000 to 250,000 clones, roughly 68% were seen once, and the ten largest hold about 3%. With 6 bases removed from V and 2 bases from J, the gap between germline ends came to 11 bases. Looked up from germline, CDR1 is KGHSH and CDR2 is LQKENI. The CDR3 sequence is 13 residues long. Comment on this clone: Its antigen remains unidentified.

The donors, nominally healthy at sampling, likely had unrecorded immune exposures. Overall study results and limits: Available immune exposure information was restricted to CMV serostatus only. Cytomegalovirus-associated TCR beta chains were listed, numbering around 150.

The source material was PBMCs. The TCR sequence derives from a man aged 35 to 55 in good health and CMV-seropositive. The J gene is TRBJ2-7, the V gene TRBV18; D is perhaps TRBD1 (5 bases). CDR3 sequence reads: CASSLDSAYEQYF. The CDR3 bases are TGTGCCAGCTCGCTCGACAGCGCCTACGAGCAGTACTTC.